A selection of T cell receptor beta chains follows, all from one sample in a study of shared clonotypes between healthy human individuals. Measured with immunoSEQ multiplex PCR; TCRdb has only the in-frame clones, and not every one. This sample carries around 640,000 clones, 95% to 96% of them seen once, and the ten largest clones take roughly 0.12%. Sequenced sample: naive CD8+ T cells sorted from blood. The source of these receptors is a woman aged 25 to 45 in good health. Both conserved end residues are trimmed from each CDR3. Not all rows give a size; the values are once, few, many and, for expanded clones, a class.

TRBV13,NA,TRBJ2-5,ASSSRWDRQETQY
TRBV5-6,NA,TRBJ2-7,ASSLELAGGPEQY
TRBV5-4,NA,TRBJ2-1,ASSHQDRVHEQF
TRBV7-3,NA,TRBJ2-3,ASSPYGSTDTQY
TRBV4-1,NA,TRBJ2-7,ASSQDGMEQY
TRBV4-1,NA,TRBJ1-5,ASSQEDREGNQPQH
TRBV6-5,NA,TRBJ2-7,ASTTSGMAYEQY
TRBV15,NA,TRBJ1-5,ATRLGGQLL
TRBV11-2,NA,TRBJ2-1,ASSSQRGSYNEQF
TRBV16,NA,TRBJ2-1,ASSQLAGGSYNEQF
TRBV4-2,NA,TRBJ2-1,ASSLSPVGSEQF
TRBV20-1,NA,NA,SAWVGAEQY
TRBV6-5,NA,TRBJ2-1,ASSYSGGWNEQF
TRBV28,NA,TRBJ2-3,ASSPLTGDLTDTQY
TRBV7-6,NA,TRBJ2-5,ASSLGFLAGEETQY
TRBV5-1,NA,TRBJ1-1,ASHSEGITEAF
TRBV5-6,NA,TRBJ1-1,ASSLWNLGANTEAF
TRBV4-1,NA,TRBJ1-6,ASSQERDRGLRSPLH
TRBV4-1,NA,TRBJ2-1,ASSQGSGDPYNEQF
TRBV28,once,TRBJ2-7,ASAETSSYEQY
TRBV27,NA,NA,ASGDRRSSYEQY
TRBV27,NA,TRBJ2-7,ASSVTGALSYEQY
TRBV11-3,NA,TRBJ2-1,ASSLPGSRDEQF
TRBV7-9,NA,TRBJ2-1,ASSLSTSEYNEQF
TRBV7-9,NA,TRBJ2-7,ASSLWTGGSYEQY
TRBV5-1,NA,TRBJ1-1,ASIKQGGAGTEAF
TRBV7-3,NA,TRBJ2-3,ASSFGSDSVTDTQY
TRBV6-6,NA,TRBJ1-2,ASSYSGGGGYT
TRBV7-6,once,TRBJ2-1,ASSHTLRTGALTYNEQF
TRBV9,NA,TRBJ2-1,ASSETSGRDNEQF
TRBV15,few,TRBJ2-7,ATSRGVTASDSYEQY
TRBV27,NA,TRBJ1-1,ASSPGRDDMNTEAF
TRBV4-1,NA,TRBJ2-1,ASSQDGGNYNEQF
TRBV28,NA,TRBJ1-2,ASSPLQGTPYGYT
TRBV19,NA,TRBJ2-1,ASSIDSAGGPNEQF
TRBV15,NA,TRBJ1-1,ATSRDRTGEAF
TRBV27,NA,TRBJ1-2,ASKTGGGGYT
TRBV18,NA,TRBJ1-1,ASSPDRGWNTEAF
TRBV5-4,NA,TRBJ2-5,ASSLVAGETQY
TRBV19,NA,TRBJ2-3,ASSLSTDTQY
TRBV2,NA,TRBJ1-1,ASSLRDGGTEAF
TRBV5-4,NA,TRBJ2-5,ASSWGTGTLMETQY
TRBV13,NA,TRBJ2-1,ASSEGVLASSYNEQF
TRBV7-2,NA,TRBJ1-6,ASSSGQGGSPLH
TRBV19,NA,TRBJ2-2,ASSQSRGLAWTGELF
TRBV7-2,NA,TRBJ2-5,ASSYDSEETQY
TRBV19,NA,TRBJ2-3,ASSMVGASTDTQY
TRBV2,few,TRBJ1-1,ARMTGNEAF
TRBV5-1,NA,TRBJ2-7,ASSWEGLAGVSSYEQY
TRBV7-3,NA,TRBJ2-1,ASSPGDIAYNEQF
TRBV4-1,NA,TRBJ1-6,ASRHLSGDLDNSPLH
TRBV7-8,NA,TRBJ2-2,ASSFRWGTGELF
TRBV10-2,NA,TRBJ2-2,ASRYRATNTGELF